This T cell receptor (beta chain) was identified in a study of shared clonotypes between healthy human individuals. Trimming cost V 4 bases and J 10 bases; bases outside gene matches: 14. Germline loops: CDR1 LGHNA, CDR2 YNFKEQ. This CDR3 is 16 amino acids long. Over several immunoSEQ plates, each subset's genomic DNA was distributed in even portions. The data were produced by immunoSEQ multiplex PCR, yet TCRdb's version contains in-frame clones alone and is incomplete. The sample records about 660,000 clones, roughly 70% being singletons. Specimen: memory CD4+ T cells sorted from blood. Sample subset: CD45RA-negative fraction. This clonotype originated in a woman aged 25 to 39 in good health. The chain recombines TRBV4-2 with TRBJ2-1, with TRBD2 matching 9 bases. The CDR3, as DNA: TGTGCCAGCAGCCCGACTGGCGGGAGGGCCGCTGGGGAGCAGTTCTTC. Amino acid sequence: CASSPTGGRAAGEQFF.